This TCR beta chain comes out of a study of blood T cell repertoires in COVID-19. All enrollees were roughly 18 to 95 years old and from 24 US areas. Participants had their cohort set by participant-reported clinical history. Here immunoSEQ multiplex PCR was the method, and the copy in TCRdb shows in-frame clones only, minus some. Of about 480,000 clones in the sample, roughly nine tenths are singletons; the top ten hold about 2.1%. CDR3 length: 13 residues. V shed 6 bases and J shed 5 bases, with 14 bases lying between them. The TCR comes from a woman under 30 with acute COVID-19. This rearrangement joins TRBV12-3 or TRBV12-4 to TRBJ2-7; the D is unclear. Sequencing was performed on PBMCs or T cells enriched from blood (not recorded which). The chain's CDR3 is CASSWAPPDEQYF. In nucleotides, the CDR3 is TGTGCCAGCAGCTGGGCCCCTCCCGACGAGCAGTACTTC.